This record concerns one T cell receptor (beta chain) sequence. The authors reverse transcribed about 0.5 to 1 ug RNA with random hexamers. Amplification of TCR beta CDR3 used immunoSEQ multiplex PCR across 54 Vbeta and 13 Jbeta. In TCRdb, the immunoSEQ multiplex PCR reads were re-called with MiXCR into one record per CDR3 protein. The sample contains approximately 180,000 distinct CDR3 sequences, 95% of which appear only once. These data belong to a study of CD8 T cells in Susac syndrome. Germline-derived CDR1 and CDR2 are LNHNV and YYDKDF (reference sequence). Trimming removed 3 bases from V and 4 bases from J; junction bases left unmatched: 10. The CDR3 length is 16 residues.

Sequencing was done on a sample of CD4+ T cells from PBMCs. The chain uses TRBV15 and TRBJ2-3, with 7 nucleotides matching TRBD1. This TCR derives from a human donor with multiple sclerosis. CDR3 loop: CATSRSQGGAPDTQYF. The CDR3, as DNA: TGTGCCACCAGCAGGAGTCAAGGGGGCGCCCCAGATACGCAGTATTTT. The full variable domain, rest sourced from reference TRBV15 and TRBJ2-3, is DAMVIQNPRYQVTQFGKPVTLSCSQTLNHNVMYWYQQKSSQAPKLLFHYYDKDFNNEADTPDNFQSRRPNTSFCFLDIRSPGLGDTAMYLCATSRSQGGAPDTQYFGPGTRLTVL.